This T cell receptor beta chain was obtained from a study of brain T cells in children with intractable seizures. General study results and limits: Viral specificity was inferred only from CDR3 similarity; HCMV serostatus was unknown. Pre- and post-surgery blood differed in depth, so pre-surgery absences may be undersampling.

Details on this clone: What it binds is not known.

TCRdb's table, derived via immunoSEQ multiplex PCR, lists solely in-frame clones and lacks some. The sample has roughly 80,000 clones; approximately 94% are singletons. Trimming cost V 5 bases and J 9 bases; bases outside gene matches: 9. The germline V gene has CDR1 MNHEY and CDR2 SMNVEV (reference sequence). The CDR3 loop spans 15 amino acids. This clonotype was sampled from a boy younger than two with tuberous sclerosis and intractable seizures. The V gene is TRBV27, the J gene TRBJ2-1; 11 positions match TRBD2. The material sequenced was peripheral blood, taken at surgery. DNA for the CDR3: TGTGCCAGCAGTCAGCAGGGACTAGCGGCCAGTGAGCAGTTCTTC. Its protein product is CASSQQGLAASEQFF.